This T cell receptor (beta chain) was documented in a study of identifying expanded T cells in peripheral blood. Study conclusions and caveats: Technical replicates showed about 1.2 changed clones; approximately 2 weeks roughly 18; four weeks 19.

Germline lookup yields CDR1 SEHNR and CDR2 FQNEAQ (reference sequence). The V end was cut by 3 bases, the J end by 7 bases, with 10 bases between. The CDR3 runs to 13 residues. During the collection period, no donor immune events like infections were recorded. Regarding this clone: Its antigen is not known.

Using immunoSEQ multiplex PCR, the repertoire was profiled, and TCRdb retains in-frame clones only, with some absent. Here the sample spans 84,000 or so clones, over 85% being singletons. Sequences were obtained from blood. This clonotype was sampled from a person aged 18 to 70 in good health. The V and J genes are TRBV7-9 and TRBJ1-5; D gene ambiguous. CDR3 in DNA: TGTGCCAGCAGCTTGAGTCAGTTACAGCCCCAGCATTTT. Its translation is CASSLSQLQPQHF.